Listed here is a single T cell receptor (beta chain). Seattle patients were enrolled while actively infected and followed longitudinally. Produced via immunoSEQ multiplex PCR; TCRdb's table is partial and in-frame only. The sample lists some 24,000 clones, approximately 91% occurring once. This specimen comes from a study of blood T cell repertoires in COVID-19. Study background: The analysed material was cDNA or gDNA that came from T cells, B-cell-depleted T cells, or PBMCs.

CDR1 SSHAT and CDR2 FNYEAQ come from the germline V gene (reference sequence). The CDR3 totals 18 residues. This receptor was taken from a man in his sixties or seventies with COVID-19, enrolled during active disease. The chain is built from TRBV7-7 and TRBJ1-4; the D gene is possibly TRBD1 (5 bases). Sequencing was done on a sample of peripheral blood. CDR3 amino acids: CASGDYFPQGATNEKLFF. The CDR3 bases are TGTGCTAGCGGGGACTACTTTCCACAAGGGGCAACTAATGAAAAACTGTTTTTT. Variable domain in full (rest from reference TRBV7-7 and TRBJ1-4): GAGVSQSPRYKVTKRGQDVTLRCDPISSHATLYWYQQALGQGPEFLTYFNYEAQPDKSGLPSDRFSAERPEGSISTLTIQRTEQRDSAMYRCASGDYFPQGATNEKLFFGSGTQLSVL.